A few counts support the clone carrying this T cell receptor beta chain. Its target is not known. This CDR3 comprises 14 residues. The germline V gene encodes CDR1 MDHEN and CDR2 SYDVKM. V gave up 3 bases and J gave up 6 bases, with 12 bases separating them. CDR3 regions were amplified by Arm-PCR using iRepertoire HTBI primers to build TCR beta libraries. TCRdb reanalysed the multiplex PCR reads using MiXCR and keeps one entry per CDR3 protein. The data show around 460,000 distinct CDR3 sequences, with 20% to 25% seen just once and 10% to 15% held by the top ten. This record belongs to a study of regulatory T cells in long-lasting Graves disease. Study details: To qualify as persistent, Graves' disease required over 5 years of antithyroid drugs with positive TSH receptor antibodies.

Findings and limits, study-wide: Persistent disease exhibited a predilection for TRBV28, TRBJ1-2 and TRBJ2-5.

The time point: persistent/refractory GD, antithyroid drugs over 5 years with positive TRAb. RNA from PBMCs was the source of the TCR library. V and J are TRBV28 and TRBJ2-1; tentatively, D is TRBD1 or TRBD2 (5 bases each). The sample here was peripheral blood mononuclear cells (PBMCs), taken when the disease was refractory, from a patient treated with antithyroid drugs. This TCR came from a female donor with Graves disease. In nucleotides, the CDR3 is TGTGCCAGCAGTTTCACGGGACGGGGCAATGAGCAGTTCTTC. This codes for CASSFTGRGNEQFF. The full variable domain, completed using reference TRBV28 and TRBJ2-1, is DVKVTQSSRYLVKRTGEKVFLECVQDMDHENMFWYRQDPGLGLRLIYFSYDVKMKEKGDIPEGYSVSREKKERFSLILESASTNQTSMYLCASSFTGRGNEQFFGPGTRLTVL.